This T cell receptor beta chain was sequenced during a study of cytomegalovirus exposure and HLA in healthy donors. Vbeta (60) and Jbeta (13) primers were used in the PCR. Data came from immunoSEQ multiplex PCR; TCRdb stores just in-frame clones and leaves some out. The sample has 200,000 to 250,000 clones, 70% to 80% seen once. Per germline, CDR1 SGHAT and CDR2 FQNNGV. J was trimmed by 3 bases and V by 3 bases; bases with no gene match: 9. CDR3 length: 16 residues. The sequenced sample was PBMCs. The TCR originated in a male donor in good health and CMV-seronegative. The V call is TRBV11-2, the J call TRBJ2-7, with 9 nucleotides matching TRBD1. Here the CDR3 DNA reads TGTGCCAGCAGCTTGTACAGGGGGCGTAATTTCTACGAGCAGTACTTC. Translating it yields CASSLYRGRNFYEQYF.